The clone carrying this T cell receptor beta chain was seen a handful of times. Its matching antigen is unknown. The sample is drawn from a study of early T cells in non-severe SARS-CoV-2 infection. Study as a whole: The chains were unpaired, and the sequenced material was bulk RNA from unsorted whole blood. Study conclusions and caveats: Database matching using VDJdb favored anti-spike CD8 responses, with private and CD4 specificities left missing.

Germline CDR1 and CDR2: DFQATT and SNEGSKA (reference sequence). This CDR3 comprises 14 residues. Trimming removed 6 bases from V and 3 bases from J, with 16 bases in between. In the library, individual cDNA molecules carried attached unique molecular identifiers. One entry per CDR3 protein results from TCRdb running MiXCR on the 5' RACE reads. Of around 81,000 distinct CDR3 sequences in the sample, 14% to 15% are singletons; the top ten hold about a tenth. This chain links TRBV20-1 with TRBJ2-3; D possibly matches TRBD1 or TRBD2 (6 bases each). The material sequenced was whole blood. This TCR came from an adult who was a healthcare worker with PCR-confirmed SARS-CoV-2 infection or an uninfected control (not recorded which). In DNA form, the CDR3 reads TGCAGTGCGAAATTTGGAGGGGGTACAGATACGCAGTATTTT. Protein product: CSAKFGGGTDTQYF.